These T cell receptor beta chains were read from a single sample in a study of blood T cell repertoires in COVID-19. Sequencing used immunoSEQ multiplex PCR; TCRdb keeps in-frame clones, though not all of them. The sample contains 110,000 or so clones, about 88% of which appear only once. The specimen sequenced was peripheral blood. Receptor source: a woman in her 70s who had recovered from COVID-19. CDR3s include the opening cysteine and the closing phenylalanine or tryptophan. A D gene is named only where the DNA matches it firmly. Expanded clones get a size class; other rows say once, few or many, or leave the size out.

D gene	clone size	J gene	V gene	CDR3 DNA	CDR3 protein
TRBD1	-	TRBJ2-1	TRBV27	TGTGCCAGCAGTCCCCTGACAGGGGTACCCAATGAGCAGTTCTTC	CASSPLTGVPNEQFF
TRBD2	-	TRBJ2-7	TRBV7-2	TGTGCCAGCAGCTTAGATTGGGGGGGTGAGCAGTACTTC	CASSLDWGGEQYF
TRBD2	-	TRBJ2-4	TRBV11-3	TGTGCCAGCAGCTGGGAGGGGCGTAAGGATCTAGCCAAAAACATTCAGTACTTC	CASSWEGRKDLAKNIQYF
TRBD1	-	TRBJ2-3	TRBV10-3	TGTGCCATCAGTCAGGGGGCGGATACGCAGTATTTT	CAISQGADTQYF
-	-	TRBJ2-7	TRBV9	TGTGCCAGCAGCCCTCTGGGCAGGAACTACGAGCAGTACTTC	CASSPLGRNYEQYF
-	-	TRBJ1-3	TRBV6-5	TGTGCCAGCAGCTCCGAGGGAATCTCTGGAAACACCATATATTTT	CASSSEGISGNTIYF
-	once	TRBJ1-5	TRBV7-2	TGTGCCAGCAGCTTCATTGTTAGCAATCAGCCCCAGCATTTT	CASSFIVSNQPQHF
TRBD1	-	TRBJ1-2	TRBV9	TGTGCCAGCAGCGCGGGGACAGGGTATGGCTACACCTTC	CASSAGTGYGYTF
TRBD1	-	TRBJ1-1	TRBV29-1	TGCAGCGCCAGGCGAGGGGGCGAGACTGAAGCTTTCTTT	CSARRGGETEAFF
-	-	TRBJ2-2	TRBV5-3	TGTGCCAGAAGCTTCCAGGGTTTAAGCACCGGGGAGCTGTTTTTT	CARSFQGLSTGELFF
-	-	TRBJ2-1	TRBV7-9	TGTGCCAGCAGCTTACCCTTAAATGAGCAGTTCTTC	CASSLPLNEQFF
TRBD1	-	TRBJ2-1	TRBV29-1	TGCAGCGTTGAACGGGACAGGGGCTACAATGAGCAGTTCTTC	CSVERDRGYNEQFF
-	-	TRBJ1-4	TRBV27	TGTGCCAGCAGGCCGACAGTTGCAACTAATGAAAAACTGTTTTTT	CASRPTVATNEKLFF
-	-	TRBJ1-1	TRBV28	TGTGCCAGCAGCCGGCGGGAGAACACTGAAGCTTTCTTT	CASSRRENTEAFF
-	-	TRBJ1-2	TRBV7-2	TGTGCCAGCAGCTTATTAGATAACTATGGCTACACCTTC	CASSLLDNYGYTF
-	-	TRBJ2-2	TRBV28	TGTGCCAGCAGTTCAACCTGGGACACCCGTCGGGAGGAGCTGTTTTTT	CASSSTWDTRREELFF
-	-	TRBJ2-2	TRBV9	TGTGCCAGCAGCGTAGCTGTAGGGGCTACCGGGGAGCTGTTTTTT	CASSVAVGATGELFF
TRBD2	-	TRBJ2-3	TRBV3-1/TRBV3-2	TGTGCCAGCAGCCTTAGGACTAGCGGAAGCACAGATACGCAGTATTTT	CASSLRTSGSTDTQYF